A single sample gave rise to the 12 T cell receptor beta chains below, sequenced in a study of HIV-infected patients and healthy controls. Whole blood was used without fractionation, so all unsorted peripheral T cells were included. Around 530 ng RNA was reverse transcribed with alpha and beta constant-region primers. Using multiplexing indices, alpha and beta chain libraries were generated apart by chain-specific third strand synthesis. TCRdb recomputed calls from the 5' RACE reads with MiXCR, one row per CDR3 protein. This sample has 10,000 to 15,000 distinct CDR3 sequences, with roughly 11% found just once. Material: blood. Receptors were obtained from an adult in good health.

The rearrangement joins TRBV7-9 to TRBJ1-6, with D possibly being TRBD1 (5 bases). V lost 4 bases and J 8 bases, leaving 15 bases between the germline ends. Germline V lookup: CDR1 SEHNR, CDR2 FQNEAQ (reference sequence). The CDR3 extends over 15 amino acids. CDR3 amino acids: CASSSHGGVYSPLHF. DNA for the CDR3: TGTGCCAGCAGCTCGCACGGGGGGGTATATTCACCCCTCCACTTT.

This clonotype was found a few times. The V gene is TRBV11-2, the J gene TRBJ1-5, with D unclear. The CDR3 sequence is 15 residues long. V lost 1 base, J lost 2 bases, and 9 bases lay in between. Germline values: CDR1 SGHAT, CDR2 FQNNGV. The CDR3 is CASSLGGWGNQPQHF. CDR3 sequence (DNA): TGTGCCAGCAGCTTAGGGGGATGGGGCAATCAGCCCCAGCATTTT.

In its sample, this clonotype is medium-sized (0.01 to 0.1%). The CDR3 nucleotides are TGTGCCAGCAGTTTATGGGAGGCGGGATACCACAATGAGCAGTTCTTC. Translated, it gives CASSLWEAGYHNEQFF. The chain is built from TRBV28 and TRBJ2-1; D might be TRBD2 (6 bases). Germline loops: CDR1 MDHEN, CDR2 SYDVKM. This CDR3 is built from 16 residues. Trimming shortened V by 0 bases and J by 5 bases, and 14 bases separated the two germline ends.

This clonotype rates as medium-sized (0.01 to 0.1%). The chain carries TRBV3-1 and TRBJ2-3; D ambiguous. CDR3 size: 15 residues. CDR1 and CDR2 (germline): LGHDT, YNNKEL (reference sequence). The ends were cut back, 0 bases at V and 3 bases at J, with 10 bases in the middle. The CDR3 loop is CASSQESGGTDTQYF. The CDR3 DNA follows: TGTGCCAGCAGCCAAGAAAGTGGCGGAACAGATACGCAGTATTTT.

In this sample, this clonotype turned up many times. The gene calls are TRBV28 and TRBJ1-5, with 7 positions matching TRBD1. The CDR3 length is 13 residues. Germline loops: CDR1 MDHEN, CDR2 SYDVKM. V lost 6 bases and J lost 7; bases outside the gene matches: 6. As DNA, the CDR3 is TGTGCCAGCAGACTACAGGGGAACCAGCCCCAGCATTTT. It translates to CASRLQGNQPQHF.

Sample share makes this clonotype medium-sized. The chain uses TRBV7-8 and TRBJ1-5; D is unclear. CDR1 and CDR2 (germline): SGHVS, FQNEAQ. CDR3 length equals 15 residues. V lost 0 bases to trimming and J lost 5 bases, with 11 bases between them. The CDR3 is CASSLALAPYQPQHF. Here the CDR3 DNA reads TGTGCCAGCAGCTTAGCCTTGGCACCTTATCAGCCCCAGCATTTT.

The chain joins TRBV15 to TRBJ2-1; a possible D gene is TRBD1 (6 bases). Trimming removed 0 bases from V and 6 bases from J, with 12 bases in between. The CDR3 spans 15 residues. Germline CDR1 is LNHNV and CDR2 is YYDKDF (reference sequence). The CDR3 spells CATSRDRSRGNEQFF. The CDR3 DNA sequence: TGTGCCACCAGCAGAGATCGGAGCAGGGGCAATGAGCAGTTCTTC.

By share, this clonotype counts as medium-sized. V gene TRBV2 combines with J gene TRBJ2-5; 12 bases map to TRBD2. There are 19 residues in the CDR3. The germline V gene has CDR1 SNHLY and CDR2 FYNNEI. After removal of 1 base from V and 5 bases from J, the junction contained 14 bases not matched to a gene. CDR3 protein: CASSEGWTSGTGDWETQYF. As DNA, the CDR3 is TGTGCCAGCAGTGAAGGGTGGACTAGCGGGACAGGCGATTGGGAGACCCAGTACTTC.

This clonotype was seen repeatedly, ten times or more. The chain joins TRBV20-1 to TRBJ2-1; either TRBD1 or TRBD2 may fit D (5 bases each). The CDR3 consists of 16 residues. With 0 bases removed from V and 2 bases from J, the gap between germline ends came to 14 bases. In germline, CDR1 is DFQATT, CDR2 SNEGSKA (reference sequence). The CDR3 bases are TGCAGTGCTAGAGATGCCGGGGCAGCCACCTACAATGAGCAGTTCTTC. Its translation is CSARDAGAATYNEQFF.

Within the sample, this clonotype is medium-sized. The chain recombines TRBV6-9 with TRBJ2-7; possibly TRBD1 for D (6 bases). Trimming shortened V by 4 bases and J by 4 bases, and 17 bases separated the two germline ends. CDR3 length: 15 residues. CDR1 MNHGY and CDR2 SVAAGI come from the germline V gene. The CDR3 protein is CASSLRGCSTYEQYF. The CDR3 nucleotides read TGTGCCAGCAGTTTAAGGGGGTGTAGTACTTACGAGCAGTACTTC.

By frequency in the sample, this clonotype is medium-sized. J is TRBJ2-3 and V is TRBV28; D is unresolved. The germline V gene encodes CDR1 MDHEN and CDR2 SYDVKM. The CDR3 spans 15 residues. Between the trimmed V and J ends, which lost 3 bases and 2 bases, there was a span of 12 bases. The CDR3 loop reads CASSFAAGYTDTQYF. DNA of the CDR3: TGTGCCAGCAGTTTCGCGGCAGGATACACAGATACGCAGTATTTT.

This clonotype was observed a handful of times. The chain is built from TRBV7-2 and TRBJ2-7; D is unclear. V was shortened by 0 bases and J by 2 bases, with 14 bases between the two germline ends. The germline V gene encodes CDR1 SGHTA and CDR2 FQGNSA. The CDR3 is made up of 16 amino acids. In DNA, the CDR3 is TGTGCCAGCAGCTTAGCTTCTACGGACCCAGCCTACGAGCAGTACTTC. As protein: CASSLASTDPAYEQYF. Full variable domain (remainder filled in from reference TRBV7-2 and TRBJ2-7): GAGVSQSPSNKVTEKGKDVELRCDPISGHTALYWYRQSLGQGLEFLIYFQGNSAPDKSGLPSDRFSAERTGGSVSTLTIQRTQQEDSAVYLCASSLASTDPAYEQYFGPGTRLTVT.